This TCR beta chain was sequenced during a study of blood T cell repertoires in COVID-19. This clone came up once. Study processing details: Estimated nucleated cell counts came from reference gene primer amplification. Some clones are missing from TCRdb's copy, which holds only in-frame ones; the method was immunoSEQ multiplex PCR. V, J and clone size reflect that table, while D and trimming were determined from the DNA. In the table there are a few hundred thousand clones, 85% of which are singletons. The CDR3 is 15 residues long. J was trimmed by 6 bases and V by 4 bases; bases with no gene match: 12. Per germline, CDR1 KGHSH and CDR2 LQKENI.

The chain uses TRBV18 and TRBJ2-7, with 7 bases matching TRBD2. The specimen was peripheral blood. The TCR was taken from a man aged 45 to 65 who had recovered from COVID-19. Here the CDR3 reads CASSLSSGVSGEQYF. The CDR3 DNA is TGTGCCAGCTCACTATCTAGCGGAGTCTCGGGCGAGCAGTACTTC. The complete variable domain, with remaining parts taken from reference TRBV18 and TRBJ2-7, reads NAGVMQNPRHLVRRRGQEARLRCSPMKGHSHVYWYRQLPEEGLKFMVYLQKENIIDESGMPKERFSAEFPKEGPSILRIQQVVRGDSAAYFCASSLSSGVSGEQYFGPGTRLTVT.